Sequencing of this TCR beta chain was carried out in a study of blood T cells in healthy people across ages. Looking at the study overall: When template switching was applied, about one barcoded beta molecule was captured per two T cells.

Germline-derived CDR1 and CDR2 are MNHEY and SVGAGI. The V end lost 2 bases, the J end lost 0 bases, and 8 bases lay between the germline ends. The CDR3 consists of 15 residues. Study-wide results and caveats: Compared with aged donors, long-lived donors showed fewer expanded clones, suggesting selection. Diversity was estimated from one million T cells, and these estimates were considered underestimates.

Together with a sample-barcoded 5' primer, a J-beta primer mix was included in a second PCR lasting about 7 to 11 cycles. Each CDR3 protein is one row after TCRdb ran MiXCR on the 5' RACE reads. The table includes about 800,000 distinct CDR3 sequences, 20% to 25% detected once. Concerning this clonotype: The antigen remains unidentified.

These data were also filed under a second study, of T cells of mothers and their children.

This receptor was taken from a boy younger than 18 in good health. The chain employs TRBV6-5 and TRBJ2-1; D ambiguous. The sample consisted of blood. CDR3 in DNA: TGTGCCAGCAGTTACGAGGCAGCCTCCTACAATGAGCAGTTCTTC. It specifies CASSYEAASYNEQFF.